This T cell receptor (beta chain) comes out of a study of PD-1 blockade in classical Hodgkin lymphoma. V lost 3 bases and J lost 4; bases outside the gene matches: 8. Germline loops: CDR1 LNHDA, CDR2 SQIVND (reference sequence). CDR3 length equals 16 residues. Clones were sequenced by immunoSEQ multiplex PCR, and TCRdb holds only the in-frame ones, with some missing. The table has tens of thousands of clones, over 65% seen once; the top ten hold approximately 9.8%. Time point denoted: cycle 4 day 1 (C4D1), after about 6 weeks of nivolumab. Relapse after autologous stem cell transplantation occurred in every patient, and brentuximab vedotin exposure varied.

The receptor comes from a human donor with classical Hodgkin lymphoma. The specimen comprised peripheral blood mononuclear cells (PBMCs), sampled before the fourth cycle of nivolumab. The V gene is TRBV19, the J gene TRBJ2-2; 7 nucleotides line up with TRBD1. The CDR3 region is CASSITGAPVTGELFF. The CDR3, as DNA: TGTGCCAGTAGTATTACAGGGGCCCCGGTCACCGGGGAGCTGTTTTTT.